Listed below are T cell receptor beta chains from one sample, sequenced in a study of cytotoxic CD8 clonotypes in ibrutinib-treated CLL. Sequencing used immunoSEQ multiplex PCR; TCRdb keeps in-frame clones, though not all of them. The sample records 200,000 to 250,000 clones, 60% to 80% being singletons. The sequencing used PBMCs, collected after 12 months of ibrutinib treatment. These receptors all come from a human donor with chronic lymphocytic leukemia. Both conserved end residues are part of each CDR3. A D gene is named only where the DNA matches it firmly.

cdr3_length j_call v_call d_call cdr3_aa cdr3_nt
14 TRBJ2-7 TRBV27 TRBD1 CASSLSGQGDEQYF TGTGCCAGCAGTTTATCGGGACAGGGAGACGAGCAGTACTTC
14 TRBJ2-3 TRBV10-3 TRBD2 CAIRSGGSTDTQYF TGTGCCATCAGAAGCGGGGGCTCCACAGATACGCAGTATTTT
13 TRBJ2-3 TRBV6-5 . CASSLRDTDTQYF TGTGCCAGCAGTCTGCGGGACACAGATACGCAGTATTTT
15 TRBJ2-2 TRBV6-5 TRBD1 CASSPQGDGGGELFF TGTGCCAGCAGCCCCCAGGGGGATGGGGGCGGGGAGCTGTTTTTT
13 TRBJ1-2 TRBV7-2 . CASSLAGSDGYTF TGTGCCAGCAGCTTAGCGGGCAGTGATGGCTACACCTTC
16 TRBJ2-7 TRBV6-5 . CASSYSTGGDSYEQYF TGTGCCAGCAGTTATTCAACAGGGGGGGACTCCTACGAGCAGTACTTC
16 TRBJ1-5 TRBV4-1 . CASSQSPLRDNQPQHF TGCGCCAGCAGCCAATCGCCGTTGAGGGACAATCAGCCCCAGCATTTT
13 TRBJ1-1 TRBV11-1 . CASSFARRAEAFF TGTGCCAGCAGCTTCGCCAGGCGAGCTGAAGCTTTCTTT
18 TRBJ2-1 TRBV4-2 TRBD2 CASSQDEGAGGPYNEQFF TGTGCCAGCAGCCAAGATGAGGGAGCGGGAGGGCCCTACAATGAGCAGTTCTTC
15 TRBJ2-1 TRBV5-3 TRBD2 CARSLKREGDNEQFF TGTGCCAGAAGCCTAAAGCGGGAGGGGGACAATGAGCAGTTCTTC